This paragraph covers one TCR beta chain sequence. Its antigen is still unknown. The data are from a study of a mutant IDH1 vaccine in newly diagnosed glioma. The overall study: Initiation of the vaccine course occurred 4-6 weeks after radiotherapy alone, or alongside temozolomide cycles. Before enrollment, patients got radiotherapy alone, temozolomide alone, or mostly the combination.

Overall study findings and caveats: Changes to the top peripheral T cell clonotypes appeared unrelated to pseudoprogression. Altogether, around 95% of patients exhibited vaccine-induced immune responses.

Trimming took 0 bases from V and 8 from J, leaving 17 bases between them. CDR1 and CDR2 (germline): SGDLS, YYNGEE. CDR3 length: 15 amino acids. Here immunoSEQ multiplex PCR was the method, and the copy in TCRdb shows in-frame clones only, minus some. The sample lists tens of thousands of clones; around 84% were seen once. Time point here: week 35, safety follow-up. Mutant IDH1 20-mer peptide, at 300 ug, made up each vaccine dose, with topical imiquimod. This TCR was sampled from a man younger than 45 with glioma. Material: PBMCs, obtained from a glioma patient whose treatment included an IDH1 peptide vaccine. This chain joins TRBV9 and TRBJ1-1; D is possibly TRBD1 (6 bases). The CDR3 reads CASSVGGVRDKEAFF. CDR3 nucleotide sequence: TGTGCCAGCAGCGTAGGAGGGGTAAGGGACAAAGAAGCTTTCTTT.